Each of the 15 T cell receptor beta chains below was sequenced from the same sample in a study of OX40 agonist ivuxolimab in advanced cancers. Clones were sequenced by immunoSEQ multiplex PCR, and TCRdb holds only the in-frame ones, with some missing. The sample contains 30,000 to 40,000 clones, 80% to 90% of which appear only once. The sample consisted of CD4+ or CD8+ T cells sorted from blood, taken in a trial of the OX40 agonist ivuxolimab. Receptors were obtained from an adult with an advanced solid tumor such as melanoma, head and neck, liver or kidney cancer.

This clone has a handful of counts. The gene calls are TRBV27 and TRBJ1-5; D gene ambiguous. This CDR3 spans 13 amino acids. V lost 5 bases to trimming and J lost 4 bases, with 9 bases between them. The germline gives CDR1 MNHEY, CDR2 SMNVEV (reference sequence). The CDR3 DNA follows: TGTGCCAGCAGTCCGGACGGTAATCAGCCCCAGCATTTT. As protein: CASSPDGNQPQHF.

The J gene is TRBJ2-4, the V gene TRBV25-1; D may correspond to TRBD1 or TRBD2 (7 bases each). This CDR3 has 14 residues. Between the trimmed V and J ends, which lost 3 bases and 7 bases, there was a span of 13 bases. The germline gives CDR1 MGHDK, CDR2 SYGVNS. The CDR3 DNA reads as TGTGCCAGCAGTGATAACAGGGGAGGGAACATTCAGTACTTC. Translation: CASSDNRGGNIQYF.

The chain couples TRBV2 to TRBJ1-3; D is unclear. Germline V gives CDR1 SNHLY, CDR2 FYNNEI. Trimming pared 0 bases from V and 6 bases from J, leaving 6 bases between. The CDR3 loop spans 13 amino acids. The CDR3 sequence: CASSEASLNTIYF. CDR3 in DNA: TGTGCCAGCAGTGAAGCGTCACTAAACACCATATATTTT.

The chain joins TRBV2 to TRBJ1-4; 9 bases match TRBD1. Germline V CDR1 and CDR2: SNHLY, FYNNEI. V dropped 5 bases and J dropped 3; count of bases not matched to a gene: 13. This CDR3 has 18 amino acids. Written as DNA, the CDR3 is TGTGCCAGCAGTAGGACAGGGGTTTTTTCATCGGCTAATGAAAAACTGTTTTTT. It encodes CASSRTGVFSSANEKLFF.

V and J are TRBV10-3 and TRBJ1-1; 10 bases map to TRBD1. The V gene's germline CDR1 is ENHRY and CDR2 SYGVKD. The length of the CDR3 is 13 residues. Unmatched junction bases numbered 9, after V lost 6 bases and J lost 11 bases. The CDR3 nucleotides are TGTGCCATCAGCCTGACAGGGGGCCTTGCCGCTTTCTTT. It is translated as CAISLTGGLAAFF.

The rearrangement joins TRBV28 to TRBJ1-6; 7 bases fit TRBD1. The V gene's germline CDR1 is MDHEN and CDR2 SYDVKM. The CDR3 totals 16 residues. V was pared by 7 bases and J by 2 bases, with 8 bases of the junction left unmatched. The CDR3 DNA reads as TGTGCCAGCAAACCCCCGACAGGGACCTATAATTCACCCCTCCACTTT. Translation gives CASKPPTGTYNSPLHF.

The chain couples TRBV11-1 to TRBJ2-5, with TRBD1 matching over 8 bases. CDR1 SGHAT and CDR2 FQDESV come from the germline V gene (reference sequence). The J segment lost 5 bases and the V segment lost 5 bases, leaving 4 bases of the junction unmatched. This CDR3 is 13 amino acids long. The CDR3 here is CASSTGGRETQYF. CDR3 sequence (DNA): TGTGCCAGCAGCACAGGGGGGCGGGAGACCCAGTACTTC.

The gene calls are TRBV10-3 and TRBJ2-1, with TRBD1 matching 7 bases. V shed 10 bases and J 8 bases; nucleotides not matched to a gene: 11. CDR1 and CDR2 from the germline V gene are ENHRY and SYGVKD. The CDR3 has 13 residues. The CDR3 protein is CATHPTGPDEQFF. The CDR3 DNA follows: TGTGCCACACACCCGACAGGGCCGGATGAGCAGTTCTTC.

This clone was seen more than once but under ten times. This chain joins TRBV5-1 and TRBJ2-2; D not resolved. The ends were cut back, 6 bases at V and 0 bases at J, with 9 bases in the middle. The V gene's germline CDR1 is SGHRS and CDR2 YFSETQ. The CDR3 totals 14 residues. The CDR3 DNA reads TGCGCCAGCAAGGAAGCTCCGAACACCGGGGAGCTGTTTTTT. Residues: CASKEAPNTGELFF.

The V gene is TRBV5-4, the J gene TRBJ2-3; TRBD2 is a possible D gene (5 bases). Germline assignment: CDR1 SGHNT and CDR2 YYREEE (reference sequence). This CDR3 has 16 amino acids. The V end was cut by 4 bases, the J end by 7 bases, with 22 bases between. Here the CDR3 reads CASSSANLAPPHTQYF. For the CDR3, the DNA is TGTGCCAGCAGCAGTGCCAATCTAGCTCCACCACATACGCAGTATTTT.

The chain is built from TRBV5-1 and TRBJ1-1; D possibly corresponds to TRBD1 (6 bases). V was clipped by 0 bases and J by 3 bases, with 6 bases between them. This CDR3 contains 13 residues. Germline V gives CDR1 SGHRS, CDR2 YFSETQ. CDR3 sequence (DNA): TGCGCCAGCAGCTTGGCAGGGGACACTGAAGCTTTCTTT. This translates into CASSLAGDTEAFF.

A single count supports this clone. The chain employs TRBV5-8 and TRBJ1-5; D might be TRBD1 (5 bases). The CDR3 sequence is 16 residues long. The germline V and J ends were trimmed by 4 bases and 5 bases, with 19 bases remaining between them. Germline CDR1 and CDR2: SGHTS and YDEGEE. The CDR3 protein is CASSRGDHRGDQPQHF. DNA for the CDR3: TGTGCCAGCAGCCGGGGGGACCACCGCGGGGATCAGCCCCAGCATTTT.

The chain has TRBV6-1 and TRBJ2-7; 10 positions match TRBD1. The V gene's germline CDR1 is MNHNS and CDR2 SASEGT. Germline trimming cut 7 bases from V and 5 bases from J; bases unmatched to any gene: 8. The length of the CDR3 is 14 residues. The CDR3 region has the DNA TGTGCCAGCAACCCGACAGGGGGCGACGACGAGCAGTACTTC. Protein sequence: CASNPTGGDDEQYF.

This rearrangement joins TRBV5-5 to TRBJ2-2; D not certain. The length of the CDR3 is 13 residues. CDR1 SGHKS and CDR2 YYEKEE come from the germline V gene (reference sequence). The V end lost 1 base, the J end lost 5 bases, and 6 bases lay between the germline ends. CDR3 nucleotides: TGTGCCAGCAGCTTGAAGGTGACCGGGGAGCTGTTTTTT. Translation: CASSLKVTGELFF.

V and J are TRBV18 and TRBJ1-2, with a weak D call TRBD1 (6 bases). Trimming left V 4 bases short and J 7 bases short, with 16 bases between. Germline CDR1 is KGHSH and CDR2 is LQKENI. The CDR3 totals 14 residues. The CDR3 coding sequence is TGTGCCAGCTCACAGGTACTCCAGGGGAGTGGCTACACCTTC. Encoded protein: CASSQVLQGSGYTF.